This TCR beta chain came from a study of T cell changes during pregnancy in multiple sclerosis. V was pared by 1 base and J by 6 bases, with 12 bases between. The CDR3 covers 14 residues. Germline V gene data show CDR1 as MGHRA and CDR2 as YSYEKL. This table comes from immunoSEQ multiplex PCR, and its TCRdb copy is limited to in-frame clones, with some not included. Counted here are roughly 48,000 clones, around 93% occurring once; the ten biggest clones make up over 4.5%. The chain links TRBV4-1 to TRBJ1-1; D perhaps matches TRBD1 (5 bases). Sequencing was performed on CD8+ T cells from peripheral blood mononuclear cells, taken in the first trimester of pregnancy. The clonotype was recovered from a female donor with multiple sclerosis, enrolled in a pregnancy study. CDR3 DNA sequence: TGCGCCAGCAGCCAAGGGATGATGGGGCCTGAAGCTTTCTTT. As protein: CASSQGMMGPEAFF.